This T cell receptor (beta chain) is from a study of vaccination and CD4 T cells after COVID-19 (dated by TCRdb to the early 2020s). About the study as a whole: Convalescent patients had a positive SARS-CoV-2 result on nasal swab PCR, and of these patients, about ten had mild disease and one had severe disease. Control cultures received a CEFX viral epitope pool as the positive control, an HIV-1 Nef peptide pool as the negative control, or no peptide. The convalescent cohort included six males and four females, with two Hispanic individuals, seven Caucasians, two Asians and one multiracial person. Two doses of either the Pfizer-BioNTech BNT162b2 vaccine (n=8) or the Moderna mRNA-1273 vaccine (n=2) were administered to participants. In 10 COVID-19 convalescent patients and 4 infection-naive healthy vaccine recipients, the spike-specific CD4+ TCR repertoire before mRNA vaccination was compared with the repertoire after mRNA vaccination. Post-COVID blood samples were collected from convalescent patients a median of about 92 days after diagnosis, with a range of roughly 35 to 180 days. Overlapping spike peptide pools from SARS-CoV-2 and from the common cold coronaviruses HCoV-NL63, HCoV-OC43 and HCoV-229E were used as culture stimuli. Post-vaccine blood samples were collected a median of approximately 72 days after the second vaccine dose, ranging from about 13 to 241 days. What the work shows at the level of the full study, not this receptor alone: Of the vaccine-specific clones in convalescent patients, 304 of 307, or nearly all, reacted only to SARS-CoV-2 spike and did not cross-react with common cold coronaviruses. Among convalescent patients, a median roughly 90% of the SARS-CoV-2-reactive clones seen after vaccination appeared only after vaccination, which suggests priming specific to the vaccine. An increase in the median number of SARS-CoV-2-reactive clonotypes from 20 to 25 after infection to roughly 38 after vaccination was observed, but the change was not found to be significant. Relatively few convalescent patients were included in the study, and early timepoints after natural infection were not analyzed.

Library prep was done by PCR. DNA from cultured CD4+ T cells underwent TCR sequencing with the Oncomine TCR Beta short-read assay at the Johns Hopkins FTIC core. The QIAamp micro DNA kit was used to extract genomic DNA from the cultured CD4+ T cells. The Oncomine TCR Beta libraries from cultured CD4+ T cells were pooled using unique dual indexes and then sequenced on an Illumina iSeq 100. The paper's processing steps were these. Non-productive sequences were filtered out, and CDR3s that did not start with C, did not end with F or W, or were shorter than 7 amino acids were discarded. The MANAFEST web application was used to identify antigen-specific clonotypes by comparing peptide-stimulated wells against reference wells and other culture wells. Positive clones required FDR below 0.05, an odds ratio above 5, and productive frequency above 0.1% in at least two of three replicate wells. Cross-reactive clonotypes were defined as significantly expanded in both SARS-CoV-2 spike wells and at least one common cold coronavirus spike condition. Similarity between CDR3 sequences was evaluated in R version 3.6.1 using Levenshtein distances (stringdist) and unrooted phylogenetic trees (ape). TCRdb handled the public reads itself, with Q25 trimming in fastp and clone calling in MiXCR, and kept productive beta chains. Entries that share a CDR3 protein sequence are merged under the most common genes and DNA. TCRdb, not the original authors, processed these V and J calls. The sample profile shows roughly 17,000 distinct CDR3 sequences; 23% of them were found once. The ten largest clonotypes hold around 7.9% of the sample.

What the treatment or condition label conveys for this sample: roughly 11-day PBMC culture with coronavirus spike peptide pools or control peptides (ViraFEST assay). The ViraFEST assay, used in the study, expanded antigen-specific T cells with peptide pools and then identified the expanded clonotypes through TCR sequencing. The convalescent patients' positive SARS-CoV-2 PCR tests were from March to December 2020, which was before the Alpha, Beta and Delta variants emerged in the United States. Each well held millions of PBMCs cultured with roughly 10 ug/ml peptide pools in IMDM containing around 5% human AB serum and roughly 9.3 IU/ml IL-2. On days 3 and 7, half of the culture medium was replaced with fresh IL-2-containing medium. CD4+ T cells were isolated after approximately ten days of culture through negative selection using the EasySep CD4+ T cell isolation kit. PBMCs were separated from whole blood using Ficoll-Paque Plus gradient centrifugation and then either used fresh or cryopreserved at -140C. Each culture condition was generally run in triplicate wells.

Taking its sample share into account, this clonotype is medium-sized (0.01 to 0.1%). Its antigen specificity is not known. No base-level quality is on record; no much larger clone is a single base apart. Between the V and J ends, shortened by 0 bases and 8 bases respectively, the junction contains 4 bases. The cysteine opens and the phenylalanine closes a CDR3 of 12 amino acids. CDR3 DNA is the only sequence kept; it has 36 bases, read in frame from the first base. CDR1 SEHNR and CDR2 FQNEAQ were looked up in the germline V gene (reference sequence). The sample was cultured CD4+ T cells from blood. The chain employs TRBV7-9 and TRBJ2-2; the D gene is not confidently resolved. The TCR sequence derives from a human donor with COVID-19. The DNA reads TGTGCCAGCAGCTTAGCTTTGGGGGAGCTGTTTTTT. It is translated as CASSLALGELFF.